The 3 T cell receptor beta chains below come from one sample, sequenced in a study of CD8+CD57+ T cells in acquired aplastic anemia. According to the study, genomic DNA was the template for TCR beta VDJ and CDR3 profiling. Each CDR3 protein is one row after TCRdb ran MiXCR on the reads. The repertoire has 150,000 to 200,000 distinct CDR3 sequences, about 60% of them found once; the top ten carry about 50%. The specimen was sorted CD4+, CD8+, or CD8+CD57+ T cells (not recorded which) from PBMCs. These TCRs come from a human donor in good health.

The genes are TRBV7-3 and TRBJ2-1, with 7 bases fitting TRBD2. The CDR3 has 15 amino acids. Looked up from germline, CDR1 is SGHTA and CDR2 is FQGTGA. The V segment lost 2 bases and the J segment 4 bases; nucleotides outside the gene matches: 5. The CDR3: CASSLAGVIYNEQFF. CDR3 sequence (DNA): TGTGCCAGCAGCTTAGCGGGGGTAATTTACAATGAGCAGTTCTTC.

The V gene is TRBV3-1, the J gene TRBJ2-7; 10 bases fit TRBD2. This CDR3 has 16 residues. Trimming at V came to 4 bases and at J to 0 bases, leaving 6 bases not matched to a gene. Germline V gene data show CDR1 as LGHDT and CDR2 as YNNKEL (reference sequence). CDR3 protein: CASSPQLAGYSYEQYF. The CDR3 DNA sequence: TGTGCCAGCAGCCCTCAACTAGCGGGGTACTCCTACGAGCAGTACTTC.

This clonotype was counted many times. The chain has TRBV15 and TRBJ2-3; 8 bases line up with TRBD2. J lost 4 bases, V lost 5 bases, and 14 bases had no gene match. Germline V CDR1 and CDR2: LNHNV, YYDKDF (reference sequence). The CDR3 spans 17 residues. This chain's CDR3 is CATSGPDSGGPPDTQYF. The DNA for the CDR3 is TGTGCCACCAGCGGCCCTGATTCGGGAGGGCCCCCAGATACGCAGTATTTT.